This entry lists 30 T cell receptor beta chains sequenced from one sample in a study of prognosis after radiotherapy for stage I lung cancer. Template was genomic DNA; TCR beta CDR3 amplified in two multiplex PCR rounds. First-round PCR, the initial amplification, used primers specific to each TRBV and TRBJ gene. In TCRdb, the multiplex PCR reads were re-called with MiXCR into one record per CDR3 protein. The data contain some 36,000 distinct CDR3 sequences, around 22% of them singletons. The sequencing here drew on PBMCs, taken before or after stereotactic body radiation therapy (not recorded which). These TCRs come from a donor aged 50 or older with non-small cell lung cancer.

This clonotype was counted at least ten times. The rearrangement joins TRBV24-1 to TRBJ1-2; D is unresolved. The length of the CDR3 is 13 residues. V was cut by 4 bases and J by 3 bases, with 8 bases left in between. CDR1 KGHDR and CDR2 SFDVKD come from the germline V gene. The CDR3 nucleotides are TGTGCCACCAGTGACTACAGAGACTATGGCTACACCTTC. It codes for CATSDYRDYGYTF.

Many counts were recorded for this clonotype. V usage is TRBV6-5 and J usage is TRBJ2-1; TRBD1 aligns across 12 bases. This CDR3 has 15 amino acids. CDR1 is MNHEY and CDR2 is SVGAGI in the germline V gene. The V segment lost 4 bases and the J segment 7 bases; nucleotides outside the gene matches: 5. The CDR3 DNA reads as TGTGCCAGCAGTTTTGGGACAGGGGGCCAAAATGAGCAGTTCTTC. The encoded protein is CASSFGTGGQNEQFF.

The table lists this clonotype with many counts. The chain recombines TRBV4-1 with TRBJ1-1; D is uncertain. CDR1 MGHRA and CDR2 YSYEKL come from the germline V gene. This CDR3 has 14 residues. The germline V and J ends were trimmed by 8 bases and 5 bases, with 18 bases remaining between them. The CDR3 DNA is TGCGCCAGCCGGCGACTGGGCCCATATACTGAAGCTTTCTTT. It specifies CASRRLGPYTEAFF.

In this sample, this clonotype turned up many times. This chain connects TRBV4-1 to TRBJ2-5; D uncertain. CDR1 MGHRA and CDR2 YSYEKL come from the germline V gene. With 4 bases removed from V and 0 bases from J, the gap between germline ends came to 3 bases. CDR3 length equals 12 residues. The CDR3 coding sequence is TGCGCCAGCAGCCGGAACCAAGAGACCCAGTACTTC. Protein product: CASSRNQETQYF.

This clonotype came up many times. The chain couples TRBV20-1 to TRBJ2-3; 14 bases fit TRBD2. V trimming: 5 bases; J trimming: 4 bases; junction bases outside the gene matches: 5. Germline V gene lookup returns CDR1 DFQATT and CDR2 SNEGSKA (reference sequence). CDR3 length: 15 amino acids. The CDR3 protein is CSAGPGLAGADTQYF. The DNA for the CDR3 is TGCAGTGCTGGACCGGGACTAGCGGGAGCAGATACGCAGTATTTT.

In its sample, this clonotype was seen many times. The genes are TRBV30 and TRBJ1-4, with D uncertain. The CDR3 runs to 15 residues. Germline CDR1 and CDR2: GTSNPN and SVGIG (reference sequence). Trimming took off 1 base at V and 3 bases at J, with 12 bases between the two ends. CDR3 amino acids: CAWSAHRVANEKLFF. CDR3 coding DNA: TGTGCCTGGAGTGCGCATCGGGTAGCTAATGAAAAACTGTTTTTT.

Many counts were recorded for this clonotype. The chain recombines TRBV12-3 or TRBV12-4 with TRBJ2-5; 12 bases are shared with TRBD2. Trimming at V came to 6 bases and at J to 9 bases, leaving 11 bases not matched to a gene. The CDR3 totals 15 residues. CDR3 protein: CASRRGLAGGPPQYF. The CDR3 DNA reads TGTGCCAGCAGGAGAGGGCTAGCGGGGGGGCCGCCCCAGTACTTC.

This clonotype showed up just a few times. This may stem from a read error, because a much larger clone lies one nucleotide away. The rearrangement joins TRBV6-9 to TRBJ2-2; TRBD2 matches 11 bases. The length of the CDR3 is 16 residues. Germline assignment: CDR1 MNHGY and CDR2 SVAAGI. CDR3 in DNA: TGTGCCAGCAGTTTAGCGGGAGGGCCGGGCACCGTGGAGCTGTTTTTT. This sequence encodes CASSLAGGPGTVELFF.

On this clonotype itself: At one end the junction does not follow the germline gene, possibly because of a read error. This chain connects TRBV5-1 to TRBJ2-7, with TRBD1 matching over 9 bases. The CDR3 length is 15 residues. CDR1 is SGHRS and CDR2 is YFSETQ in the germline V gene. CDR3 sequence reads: CASSLGTGLKDEKYF. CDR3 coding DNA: TGCGCCAGCAGCCTGGGGACAGGGCTAAAAGACGAGAAGTACTTC.

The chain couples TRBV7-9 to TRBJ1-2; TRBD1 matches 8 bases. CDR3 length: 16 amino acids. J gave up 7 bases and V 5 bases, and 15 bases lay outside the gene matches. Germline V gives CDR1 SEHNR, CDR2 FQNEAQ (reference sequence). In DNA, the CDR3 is TGTGCCAGCAGCCAGAGCTTAGGACAGGGCGCCTGTGGCTACACCTTC. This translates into CASSQSLGQGACGYTF.

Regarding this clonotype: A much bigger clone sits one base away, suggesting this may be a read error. The CDR3 is CSVDGEARGTDTQYF. The CDR3 DNA sequence: TGCAGTGTGGACGGGGAGGCCCGAGGCACAGATACGCAGTATTTT. The chain uses TRBV20-1 and TRBJ2-3, with TRBD2 as a possible D gene (6 bases). CDR1 and CDR2 (germline): DFQATT, SNEGSKA (reference sequence). CDR3 length: 15 amino acids. V was clipped by 7 bases and J by 1 base, with 18 bases between them.

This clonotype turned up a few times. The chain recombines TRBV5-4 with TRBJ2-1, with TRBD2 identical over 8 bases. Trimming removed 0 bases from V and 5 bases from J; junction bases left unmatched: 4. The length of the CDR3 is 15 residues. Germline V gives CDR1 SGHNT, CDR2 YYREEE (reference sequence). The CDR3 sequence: CASSLAGGGHNEQFF. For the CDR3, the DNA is TGTGCCAGCAGCTTGGCGGGGGGGGGCCACAATGAGCAGTTCTTC.

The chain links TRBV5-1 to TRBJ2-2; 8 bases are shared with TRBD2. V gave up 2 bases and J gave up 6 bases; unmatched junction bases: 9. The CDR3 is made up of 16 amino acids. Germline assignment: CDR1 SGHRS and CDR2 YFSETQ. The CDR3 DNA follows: TGCGCCAGCAGCTTTCAAGCTAGCGGGCGGGCCGGGGAGCTGTTTTTT. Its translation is CASSFQASGRAGELFF.

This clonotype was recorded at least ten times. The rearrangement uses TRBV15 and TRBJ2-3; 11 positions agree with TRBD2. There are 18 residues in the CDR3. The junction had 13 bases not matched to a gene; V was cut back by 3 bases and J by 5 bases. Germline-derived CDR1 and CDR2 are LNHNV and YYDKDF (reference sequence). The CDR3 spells CATSRGRLAGQGRDTQYF. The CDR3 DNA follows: TGTGCCACCAGCAGGGGCAGACTAGCGGGACAGGGTAGAGATACGCAGTATTTT.

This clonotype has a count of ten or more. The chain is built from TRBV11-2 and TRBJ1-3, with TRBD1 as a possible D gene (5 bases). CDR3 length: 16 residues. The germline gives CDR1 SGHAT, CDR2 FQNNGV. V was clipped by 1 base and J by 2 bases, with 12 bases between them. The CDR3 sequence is CASSLGHPGTGNTIYF. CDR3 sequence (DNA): TGTGCCAGCAGCTTAGGTCACCCAGGGACTGGAAACACCATATATTTT. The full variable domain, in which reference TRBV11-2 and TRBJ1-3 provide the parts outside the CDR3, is EAGVAQSPRYKIIEKRQSVAFWCNPISGHATLYWYQQILGQGPKLLIQFQNNGVVDDSQLPKDRFSAERLKGVDSTLKIQPAKLEDSAVYLCASSLGHPGTGNTIYFGEGSWLTVV.

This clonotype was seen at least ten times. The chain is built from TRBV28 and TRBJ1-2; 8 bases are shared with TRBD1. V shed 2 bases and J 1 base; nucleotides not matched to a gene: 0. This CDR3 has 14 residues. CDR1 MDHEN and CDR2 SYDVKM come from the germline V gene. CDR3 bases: TGTGCCAGCAGTTTAGACAGGGGTAACTATGGCTACACCTTC. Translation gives CASSLDRGNYGYTF.

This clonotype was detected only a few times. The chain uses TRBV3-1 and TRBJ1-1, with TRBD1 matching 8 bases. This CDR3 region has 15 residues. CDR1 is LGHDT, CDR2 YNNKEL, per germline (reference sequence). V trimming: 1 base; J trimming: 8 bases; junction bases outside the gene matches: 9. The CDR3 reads CASSQGGAGGTEAFF. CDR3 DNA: TGTGCCAGCAGCCAAGGCGGTGCAGGGGGCACGGAAGCTTTCTTT. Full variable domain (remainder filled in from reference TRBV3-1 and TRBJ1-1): DTAVSQTPKYLVTQMGNDKSIKCEQNLGHDTMYWYKQDSKKFLKIMFSYNNKELIINETVPNRFSPKSPDKAHLNLHINSLELGDSAVYFCASSQGGAGGTEAFFGQGTRLTVV.

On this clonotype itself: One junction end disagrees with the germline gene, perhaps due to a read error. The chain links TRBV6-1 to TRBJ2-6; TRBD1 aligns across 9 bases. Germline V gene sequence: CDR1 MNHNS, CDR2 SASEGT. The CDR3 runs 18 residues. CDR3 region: CASSLRTGGESGANVPTF. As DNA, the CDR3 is TGTGCCAGCAGCCTACGTACAGGGGGCGAAAGTGGGGCCAACGTCCCGACTTTC.

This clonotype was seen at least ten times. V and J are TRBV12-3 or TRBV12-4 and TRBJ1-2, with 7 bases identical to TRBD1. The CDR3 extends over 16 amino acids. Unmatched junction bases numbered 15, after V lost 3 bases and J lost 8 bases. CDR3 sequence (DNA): TGTGCCAGCAGTTTTCCGGGGACAGCGGACTGGAGAGGCTACACCTTC. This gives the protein CASSFPGTADWRGYTF.

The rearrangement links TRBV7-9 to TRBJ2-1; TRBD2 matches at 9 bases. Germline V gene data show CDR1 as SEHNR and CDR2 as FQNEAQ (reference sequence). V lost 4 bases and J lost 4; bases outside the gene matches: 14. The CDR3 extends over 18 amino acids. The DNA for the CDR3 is TGTGCCAGCAGCTCCCTGCGGGAGGGGGGGTCAGGGTACAATGAGCAGTTCTTC. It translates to CASSSLREGGSGYNEQFF.

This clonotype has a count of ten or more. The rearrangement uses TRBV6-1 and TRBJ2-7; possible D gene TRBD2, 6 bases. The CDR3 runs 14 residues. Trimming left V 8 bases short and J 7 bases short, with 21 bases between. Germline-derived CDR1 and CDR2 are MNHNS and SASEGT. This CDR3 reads CASGRGGGHQEQYF. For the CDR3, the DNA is TGTGCCAGCGGTAGGGGAGGAGGGCATCAGGAGCAGTACTTC.

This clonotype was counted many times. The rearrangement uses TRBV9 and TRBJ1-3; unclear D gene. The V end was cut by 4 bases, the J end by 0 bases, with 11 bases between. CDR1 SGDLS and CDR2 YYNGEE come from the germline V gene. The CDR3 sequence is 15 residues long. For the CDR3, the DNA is TGTGCCAGCAGCACCATGACAAGCTCTGGAAACACCATATATTTT. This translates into CASSTMTSSGNTIYF. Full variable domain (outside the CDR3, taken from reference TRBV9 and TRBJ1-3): DSGVTQTPKHLITATGQRVTLRCSPRSGDLSVYWYQQSLDQGLQFLIQYYNGEERAKGNILERFSAQQFPDLHSELNLSSLELGDSALYFCASSTMTSSGNTIYFGEGSWLTVV.

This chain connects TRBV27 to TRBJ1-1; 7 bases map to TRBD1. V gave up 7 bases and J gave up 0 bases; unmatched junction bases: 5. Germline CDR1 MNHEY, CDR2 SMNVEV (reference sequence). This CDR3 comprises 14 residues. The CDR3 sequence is CASTQGMMNTEAFF. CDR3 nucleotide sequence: TGTGCCAGCACACAGGGGATGATGAACACTGAAGCTTTCTTT.

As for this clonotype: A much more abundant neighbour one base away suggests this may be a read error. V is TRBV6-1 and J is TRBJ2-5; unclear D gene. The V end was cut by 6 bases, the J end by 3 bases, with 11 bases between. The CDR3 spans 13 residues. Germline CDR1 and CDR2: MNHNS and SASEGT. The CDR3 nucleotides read TGTGCCAGCAGAACGTGGGATAAAGAGACCCAGTACTTC. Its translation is CASRTWDKETQYF.

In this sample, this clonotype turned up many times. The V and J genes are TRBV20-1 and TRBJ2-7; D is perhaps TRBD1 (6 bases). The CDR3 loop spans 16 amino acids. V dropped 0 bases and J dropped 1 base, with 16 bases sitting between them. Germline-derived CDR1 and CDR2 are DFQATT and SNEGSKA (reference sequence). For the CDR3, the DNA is TGCAGTGCTAGAGATGCCCGAATTACAGGGTCCTACGAGCAGTACTTC. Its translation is CSARDARITGSYEQYF.

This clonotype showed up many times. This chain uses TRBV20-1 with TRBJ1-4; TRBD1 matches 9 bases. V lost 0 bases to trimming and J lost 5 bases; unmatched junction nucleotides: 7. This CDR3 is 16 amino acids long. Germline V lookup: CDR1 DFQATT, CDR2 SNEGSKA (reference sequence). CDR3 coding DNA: TGCAGTGCTAGAGATCAAACAGGGGGCAGGAATGAAAAACTGTTTTTT. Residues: CSARDQTGGRNEKLFF.

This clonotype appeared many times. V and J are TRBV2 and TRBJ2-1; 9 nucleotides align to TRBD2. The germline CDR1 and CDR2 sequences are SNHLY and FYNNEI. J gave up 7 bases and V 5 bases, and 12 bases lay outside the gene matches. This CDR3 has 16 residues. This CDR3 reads CASSQNIAGVGNEQFF. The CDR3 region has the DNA TGTGCCAGCAGTCAAAACATAGCGGGAGTTGGTAATGAGCAGTTCTTC.

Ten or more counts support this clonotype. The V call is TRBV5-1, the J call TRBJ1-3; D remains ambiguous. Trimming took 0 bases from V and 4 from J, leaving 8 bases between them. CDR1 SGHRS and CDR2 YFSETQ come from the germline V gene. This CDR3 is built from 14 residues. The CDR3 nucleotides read TGCGCCAGCAGCTTGGAAGGTTGGGGAAACACCATATATTTT. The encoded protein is CASSLEGWGNTIYF.

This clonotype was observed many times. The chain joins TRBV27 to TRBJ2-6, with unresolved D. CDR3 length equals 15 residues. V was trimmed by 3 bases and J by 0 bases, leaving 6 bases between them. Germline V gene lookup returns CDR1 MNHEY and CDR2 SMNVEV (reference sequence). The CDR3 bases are TGTGCCAGCAGTTTTACTCACTCTGGGGCCAACGTCCTGACTTTC. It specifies CASSFTHSGANVLTF.

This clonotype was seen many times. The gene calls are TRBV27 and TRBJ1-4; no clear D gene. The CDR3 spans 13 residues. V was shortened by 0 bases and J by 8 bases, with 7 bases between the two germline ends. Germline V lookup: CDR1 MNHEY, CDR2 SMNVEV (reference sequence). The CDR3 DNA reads TGTGCCAGCAGTTTATCGCGAAAAGAAAAACTGTTTTTT. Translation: CASSLSRKEKLFF.